The sequence of this TCR beta chain was determined in a study of regulatory T cells in long-lasting Graves disease. In building TCR beta libraries, iRepertoire HTBI primers were used together with Arm-PCR of CDR3 regions. TCRdb re-called the multiplex PCR reads through MiXCR, storing one row per CDR3 protein. Among 350,000 to 450,000 distinct CDR3 sequences listed, more than 20% were seen once. Time point specified: persistent/refractory GD, antithyroid drugs over 5 years with positive TRAb. Generation of the TCR library employed RNA extracted from PBMCs. This clonotype was detected only a few times. Given a much more abundant clone one base away, this may be a read error. The CDR3 spans 11 residues. Trimming pared 4 bases from V and 6 bases from J, leaving 7 bases between.

This chain joins TRBV12-3 or TRBV12-4 and TRBJ2-7; D not resolved. The sequencing used peripheral blood mononuclear cells (PBMCs), collected when the disease was refractory, from a patient treated with antithyroid drugs. The clonotype comes from a woman aged 40 to 50 with Graves disease. CDR3 residues: CASSSSGEQYF. The CDR3 nucleotides are TGTGCCAGCAGTTCGAGTGGCGAGCAGTACTTC.